These 5 T cell receptor beta chains came from one sample sequenced in a study of cytomegalovirus exposure and HLA in healthy donors. The PCR was carried out with 60 Vbeta primers and 13 Jbeta primers. TCRdb's copy holds only in-frame clones and misses some; the assay was immunoSEQ multiplex PCR. The sample includes 150,000 to 200,000 clones, roughly 77% of them seen just once. The sequencing sample was made of PBMCs. These receptors were obtained from a man younger than 35 in good health and CMV-seropositive.

The rearrangement joins TRBV11-3 to TRBJ2-5, with a tentative D call TRBD1 (6 bases). CDR1 is SGHNT and CDR2 is YENEEA in the germline V gene. CDR3 length equals 13 residues. The V gene lost 5 bases and the J gene lost 2 bases, with 9 bases spanning the gap. As DNA, the CDR3 is TGTGCCAGCAGCCAAGGACAGCAAGAGACCCAGTACTTC. Translation gives CASSQGQQETQYF.

The chain is built from TRBV27 and TRBJ2-7; 7 positions match TRBD2. Germline-derived CDR1 and CDR2 are MNHEY and SMNVEV (reference sequence). V was pared by 5 bases and J by 7 bases, with 14 bases of the junction left unmatched. There are 15 residues in the CDR3. CDR3 in DNA: TGTGCCAGCAGTGCCAGGACTAGTCGGTCGGAGGAGCAGTACTTC. Protein sequence: CASSARTSRSEEQYF.

The chain joins TRBV10-3 to TRBJ1-2; TRBD1 might be the D (6 bases). Germline V gene sequence: CDR1 ENHRY, CDR2 SYGVKD. V was clipped by 0 bases and J by 8 bases, with 10 bases between them. The CDR3 runs 13 residues. CDR3 region: CAISESPGDGYTF. For the CDR3, the DNA is TGTGCCATCAGTGAGTCTCCAGGGGACGGCTACACCTTC.

The chain is built from TRBV28 and TRBJ1-2; 10 bases line up with TRBD1. After removal of 8 bases from V and 8 bases from J, the junction contained 8 bases not matched to a gene. The germline V gene has CDR1 MDHEN and CDR2 SYDVKM. This CDR3 contains 13 residues. CDR3 loop: CASQSTGGSGYTF. CDR3 bases: TGTGCCAGCCAATCGACAGGGGGCTCGGGCTACACCTTC.

The genes are TRBV7-6 and TRBJ2-7; 9 bases fit TRBD2. The germline gives CDR1 SGHVS, CDR2 FNYEAQ. The V and J ends lost 5 bases and 5 bases, in that order; junction bases with no gene match: 10. The CDR3 is made up of 15 amino acids. In nucleotides, the CDR3 is TGTGCCAGCAGCAGGGTACCGGGACTAGCAAACGAGCAGTACTTC. Residues: CASSRVPGLANEQYF. Using reference TRBV7-6 and TRBJ2-7 for the parts outside the CDR3, the full variable domain is GAGVSQSPRYKVTKRGQDVALRCDPISGHVSLYWYRQALGQGPEFLTYFNYEAQQDKSGLPNDRFSAERPEGSISTLTIQRTEQRDSAMYRCASSRVPGLANEQYFGPGTRLTVT.